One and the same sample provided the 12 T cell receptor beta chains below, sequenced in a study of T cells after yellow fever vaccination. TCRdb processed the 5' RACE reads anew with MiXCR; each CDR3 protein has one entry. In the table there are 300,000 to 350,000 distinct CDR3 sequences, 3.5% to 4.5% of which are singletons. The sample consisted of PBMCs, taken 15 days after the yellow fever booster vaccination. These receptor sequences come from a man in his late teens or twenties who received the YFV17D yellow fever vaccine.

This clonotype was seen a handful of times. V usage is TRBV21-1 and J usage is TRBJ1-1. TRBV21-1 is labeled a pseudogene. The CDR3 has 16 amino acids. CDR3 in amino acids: CASSQEAGRMNTEAFF. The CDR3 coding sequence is TGTGCCAGCAGCCAAGAAGCAGGTCGCATGAACACTGAAGCTTTCTTT.

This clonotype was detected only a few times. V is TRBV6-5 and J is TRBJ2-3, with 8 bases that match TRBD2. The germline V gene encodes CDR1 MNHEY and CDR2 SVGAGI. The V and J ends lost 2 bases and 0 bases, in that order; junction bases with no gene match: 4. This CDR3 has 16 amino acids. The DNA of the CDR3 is TGTGCCAGCAGTTACGATCGGGGGGGCAGCACAGATACGCAGTATTTT. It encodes CASSYDRGGSTDTQYF.

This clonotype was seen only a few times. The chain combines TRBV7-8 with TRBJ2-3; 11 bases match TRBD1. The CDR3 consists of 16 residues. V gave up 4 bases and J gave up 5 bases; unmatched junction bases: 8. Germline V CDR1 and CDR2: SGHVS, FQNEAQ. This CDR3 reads CASSYTGTGGLDTQYF. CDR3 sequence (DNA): TGTGCCAGCAGCTATACCGGGACAGGGGGATTAGATACGCAGTATTTT. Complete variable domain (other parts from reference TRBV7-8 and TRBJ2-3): GAGVSQSPRYKVAKRGQDVALRCDPISGHVSLFWYQQALGQGPEFLTYFQNEAQLDKSGLPSDRFFAERPEGSVSTLKIQRTQQEDSAVYLCASSYTGTGGLDTQYFGPGTRLTVL.

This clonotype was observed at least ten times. The CDR3 coding sequence is TGCAGTGCCCCCTCCCGACAGGCGGTACCCAATCAGCCCCAGCATTTT. Translation: CSAPSRQAVPNQPQHF. This chain uses TRBV20-1 with TRBJ1-5; a possible D gene is TRBD1 (6 bases). Germline-derived CDR1 and CDR2 are DFQATT and SNEGSKA (reference sequence). Trimming pared 6 bases from V and 3 bases from J, leaving 21 bases between. The CDR3 sequence is 16 residues long.

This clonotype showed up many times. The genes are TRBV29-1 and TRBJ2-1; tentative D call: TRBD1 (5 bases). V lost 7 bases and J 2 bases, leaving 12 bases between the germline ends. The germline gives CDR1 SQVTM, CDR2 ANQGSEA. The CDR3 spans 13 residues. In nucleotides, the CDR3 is TGCAGCGGCCAAGGGGCCACCTACAATGAGCAGTTCTTC. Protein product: CSGQGATYNEQFF.

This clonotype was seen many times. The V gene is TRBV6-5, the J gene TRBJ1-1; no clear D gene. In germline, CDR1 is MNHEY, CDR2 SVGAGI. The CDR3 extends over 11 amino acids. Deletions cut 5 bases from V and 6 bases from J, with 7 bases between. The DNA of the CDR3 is TGTGCCAGCAGTCGCGGCGCTGAAGCTTTCTTT. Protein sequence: CASSRGAEAFF.

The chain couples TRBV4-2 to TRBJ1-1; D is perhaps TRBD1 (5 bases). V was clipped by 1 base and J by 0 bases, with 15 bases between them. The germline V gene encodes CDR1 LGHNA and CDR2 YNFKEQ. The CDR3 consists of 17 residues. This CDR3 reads CASSQVARQRMNTEAFF. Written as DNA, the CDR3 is TGTGCCAGCAGCCAAGTTGCAAGACAGCGAATGAACACTGAAGCTTTCTTT.

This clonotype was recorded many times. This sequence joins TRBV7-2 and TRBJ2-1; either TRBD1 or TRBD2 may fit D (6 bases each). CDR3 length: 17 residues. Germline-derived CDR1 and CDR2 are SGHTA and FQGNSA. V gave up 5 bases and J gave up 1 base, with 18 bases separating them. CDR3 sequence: CASSVRRKGGSYNEQFF. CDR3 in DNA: TGTGCCAGCAGCGTACGGCGCAAAGGGGGGTCCTACAATGAGCAGTTCTTC.

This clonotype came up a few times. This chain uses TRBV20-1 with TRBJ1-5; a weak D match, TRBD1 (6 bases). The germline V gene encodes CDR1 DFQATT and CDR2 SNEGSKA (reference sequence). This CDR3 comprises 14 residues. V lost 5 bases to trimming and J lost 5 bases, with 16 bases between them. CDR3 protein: CSAPTGFADQPQHF. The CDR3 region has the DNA TGCAGTGCTCCCACAGGGTTTGCGGATCAGCCCCAGCATTTT.

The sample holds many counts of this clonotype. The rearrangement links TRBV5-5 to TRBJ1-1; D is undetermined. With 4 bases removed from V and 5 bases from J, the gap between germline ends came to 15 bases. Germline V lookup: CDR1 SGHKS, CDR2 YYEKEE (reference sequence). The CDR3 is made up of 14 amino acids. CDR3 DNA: TGTGCCAGCAGCCCGAGAACGGGTCGAACTGAAGCTTTCTTT. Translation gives CASSPRTGRTEAFF.

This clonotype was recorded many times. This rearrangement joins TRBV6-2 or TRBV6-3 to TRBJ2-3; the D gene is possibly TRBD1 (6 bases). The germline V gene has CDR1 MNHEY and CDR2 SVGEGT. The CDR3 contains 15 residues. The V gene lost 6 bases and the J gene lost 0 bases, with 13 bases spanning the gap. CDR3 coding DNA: TGTGCCAGCAGACTACAGGGATCTAGCACAGATACGCAGTATTTT. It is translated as CASRLQGSSTDTQYF.

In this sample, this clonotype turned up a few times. In DNA, the CDR3 is TGTGCCAGCAGTTACTCGGCGGGTCAGAATGAAAAACTGTTTTTT. Translation: CASSYSAGQNEKLFF. The chain recombines TRBV6-5 with TRBJ1-4; D remains ambiguous. Germline V CDR1 and CDR2: MNHEY, SVGAGI. The CDR3 is made up of 15 amino acids. Trimming removed 0 bases at V and 5 bases at J, with 10 bases between.